These T cell receptor beta chains were read from a single sample in a study of response to subunit inactivated influenza vaccine. TCRdb re-called the RT-PCR reads through MiXCR, storing one row per CDR3 protein. Of about 570,000 distinct CDR3 sequences listed, roughly 12% are singletons. Separately, the same data were catalogued under a study of T cells expressing NK-cell markers.

This specimen was PBMCs from blood, taken on the day of vaccination. The receptors were gathered from a man in his fifties who received an inactivated influenza vaccine. CDR3s include the opening cysteine and the closing phenylalanine or tryptophan. The order of the fields is D gene, CDR3 length, J gene, V gene, clone size, CDR3 DNA, CDR3 protein. The D gene is left open where the match is weak. For some rows the clone size is stated as once, few or many, or as a class when expanded; others skip it.

D gene: NA
CDR3 length: 12
J gene: TRBJ1-1
V gene: TRBV7-9
clone size: few
CDR3 DNA: TGTGCCAGCAGCTTAAGGGAACAGTCAGCTTTCTTT
CDR3 protein: CASSLREQSAFF

D gene: NA
CDR3 length: 16
J gene: TRBJ2-3
V gene: TRBV5-1
clone size: NA
CDR3 DNA: TGCGCCAGCAGCTTGGCTTCGGGGGGCCGCACAGATACGCAGTATTTT
CDR3 protein: CASSLASGGRTDTQYF

D gene: NA
CDR3 length: 14
J gene: TRBJ2-5
V gene: TRBV5-6
clone size: NA
CDR3 DNA: TGTGCCAGCAGCTCGCACTTAGCTGGGGAGACCCAGTACTTC
CDR3 protein: CASSSHLAGETQYF

D gene: NA
CDR3 length: 15
J gene: TRBJ2-3
V gene: TRBV20-1
clone size: NA
CDR3 DNA: TGCAGTGCTAGAATTACGAGTGCTAGCACAGATACGCAGTATTTT
CDR3 protein: CSARITSASTDTQYF

D gene: NA
CDR3 length: 16
J gene: TRBJ2-2
V gene: TRBV19
clone size: NA
CDR3 DNA: TGTGCCAGTAGTATTCAAAAGAGACTGAACACCGGGGAGCTGTTTTTT
CDR3 protein: CASSIQKRLNTGELFF

D gene: NA
CDR3 length: 15
J gene: TRBJ2-5
V gene: TRBV12-3/TRBV12-4
clone size: few
CDR3 DNA: TGTGCCAGCAGCAGACGGCAGGGCCGGCAAGAGACCCAGTACTTC
CDR3 protein: CASSRRQGRQETQYF

D gene: NA
CDR3 length: 15
J gene: TRBJ1-5
V gene: TRBV5-1
clone size: few
CDR3 DNA: TGCGCCAGCAGCTTGGACGGGGGAAGCAATCAGCCCCAGCATTTT
CDR3 protein: CASSLDGGSNQPQHF

D gene: NA
CDR3 length: 13
J gene: TRBJ2-3
V gene: TRBV20-1
clone size: NA
CDR3 DNA: TGCAGTGCTAGCTTGGCGGCCACAGATACGCAGTATTTT
CDR3 protein: CSASLAATDTQYF

D gene: NA
CDR3 length: 13
J gene: TRBJ1-1
V gene: TRBV4-3
clone size: few
CDR3 DNA: TGCGCCAGCAGCCAAGGTATTAACACTGAAGCTTTCTTT
CDR3 protein: CASSQGINTEAFF

D gene: TRBD1
CDR3 length: 15
J gene: TRBJ2-2
V gene: TRBV27
clone size: many
CDR3 DNA: TGTGCCAGCAGTTTTGGGACAGTGAACACCGGGGAGCTGTTTTTT
CDR3 protein: CASSFGTVNTGELFF

D gene: NA
CDR3 length: 13
J gene: TRBJ2-5
V gene: TRBV4-2
clone size: few
CDR3 DNA: TGTGCCAGCAGCCGGGGGGATGAAGAGACCCAGTACTTC
CDR3 protein: CASSRGDEETQYF

D gene: NA
CDR3 length: 14
J gene: TRBJ2-7
V gene: TRBV10-3
clone size: NA
CDR3 DNA: TGTGCCATCAGTGAGTCCGTTATTTCAGGGGAGCAGTACTTC
CDR3 protein: CAISESVISGEQYF

D gene: TRBD1
CDR3 length: 16
J gene: TRBJ2-2
V gene: TRBV19
clone size: NA
CDR3 DNA: TGTGCCAGTAGTTTCCACCGGGACAGGAACACCGGGGAGCTGTTTTTT
CDR3 protein: CASSFHRDRNTGELFF

D gene: NA
CDR3 length: 16
J gene: TRBJ2-1
V gene: TRBV7-9
clone size: NA
CDR3 DNA: TGTGCCAGCAGTTTGGACAGAGGGGGCTCCTACAATGAGCAGTTCTTC
CDR3 protein: CASSLDRGGSYNEQFF

D gene: TRBD1
CDR3 length: 15
J gene: TRBJ2-5
V gene: TRBV7-3
clone size: NA
CDR3 DNA: TGTGCCAGCAGCCCCCGACAGGGGATCGGGGAGACCCAGTACTTC
CDR3 protein: CASSPRQGIGETQYF

D gene: NA
CDR3 length: 16
J gene: TRBJ2-1
V gene: TRBV7-2
clone size: NA
CDR3 DNA: TGTGCCAGCAGCTTAGTTCCCCGTTCATTATCTTATGAGCAGTTCTTC
CDR3 protein: CASSLVPRSLSYEQFF

D gene: TRBD2
CDR3 length: 16
J gene: TRBJ2-7
V gene: TRBV6-2/TRBV6-3
clone size: NA
CDR3 DNA: TGTGCCAGCAGTCCTTCGGCGAGGACTAGCGGGGGCGAGCAGTACTTC
CDR3 protein: CASSPSARTSGGEQYF

D gene: NA
CDR3 length: 11
J gene: TRBJ1-1
V gene: TRBV6-5
clone size: few
CDR3 DNA: TGTGCCATCCCCAAAGGGACTGAAGCTTTCTTT
CDR3 protein: CAIPKGTEAFF

D gene: TRBD1
CDR3 length: 20
J gene: TRBJ2-6
V gene: TRBV15
clone size: few
CDR3 DNA: TGTGCCACCAGCAGAGATTTGAGGGGACAGACCACTTCTGGGGCCAACGTCCTGACTTTC
CDR3 protein: CATSRDLRGQTTSGANVLTF

D gene: TRBD2
CDR3 length: 17
J gene: TRBJ2-1
V gene: TRBV7-3
clone size: NA
CDR3 DNA: TGTGCCAGCAGCCCCGCCCTGACTAGCGGGGCTTACAATGAGCAGTTCTTC
CDR3 protein: CASSPALTSGAYNEQFF

D gene: NA
CDR3 length: 14
J gene: TRBJ2-5
V gene: TRBV9
clone size: few
CDR3 DNA: TGTGCCAGCAGCGTAAACCCAACACAAGAGACCCAGTACTTC
CDR3 protein: CASSVNPTQETQYF

D gene: NA
CDR3 length: 14
J gene: TRBJ1-1
V gene: TRBV29-1
clone size: NA
CDR3 DNA: TGCAGCCCTCCCCCCCGGACAGCAAACACTGAAGCTTTCTTT
CDR3 protein: CSPPPRTANTEAFF

D gene: NA
CDR3 length: 16
J gene: TRBJ2-4
V gene: TRBV6-5
clone size: NA
CDR3 DNA: TGTGCCAGCAGTTACTCCGGATCGGGATTGGTTATCATTCAGTACTTC
CDR3 protein: CASSYSGSGLVIIQYF

D gene: NA
CDR3 length: 18
J gene: TRBJ1-6
V gene: TRBV11-2
clone size: many
CDR3 DNA: TGTGCCAGCAGCTTAAAATACGAAGGGGGCTCCTATAATTCACCCCTCCACTTT
CDR3 protein: CASSLKYEGGSYNSPLHF

D gene: NA
CDR3 length: 21
J gene: TRBJ2-7
V gene: TRBV3-1
clone size: many
CDR3 DNA: TGTGCCAGCAGCCAGACGGTAGACGGAGTGGCTACGAAGAAGGGGTCCTACGAGCAGTACTTC
CDR3 protein: CASSQTVDGVATKKGSYEQYF

D gene: NA
CDR3 length: 16
J gene: TRBJ2-1
V gene: TRBV7-2
clone size: NA
CDR3 DNA: TGTGCCAGCAGCTTCCAGTATGGGAGGTCCTACAATGAGCAGTTCTTC
CDR3 protein: CASSFQYGRSYNEQFF

D gene: TRBD2
CDR3 length: 15
J gene: TRBJ2-1
V gene: TRBV10-3
clone size: NA
CDR3 DNA: TGTGCCATCAGAATGGGACTAGCGGAAAACAATGAGCAGTTCTTC
CDR3 protein: CAIRMGLAENNEQFF